This T cell receptor beta chain was recovered during a study of response to subunit inactivated influenza vaccine. Germline V gives CDR1 SQVTM, CDR2 ANQGSEA. V was clipped by 6 bases and J by 1 base, with 9 bases between them. This CDR3 comprises 13 residues. This clonotype was seen only a few times. Its antigen is unknown. TCRdb re-derived calls from the RT-PCR reads in MiXCR, one entry per CDR3 protein. The sample consists of some 640,000 distinct CDR3 sequences, approximately 14% of them appearing once. Notes on the study in general: New T cells are recruited in small numbers by each seasonal influenza vaccination, according to the authors' suggestion.

The receptor comes from a man aged 50-59 years who received an inactivated influenza vaccine. The chain couples TRBV29-1 to TRBJ2-2, with D maybe TRBD1 (5 bases). Sequenced material: PBMCs from blood, taken 14 to 15 days before vaccination. The chain's CDR3 is CSVQRGNTGELFF. In DNA form, the CDR3 reads TGCAGCGTCCAAAGGGGGAACACCGGGGAGCTGTTTTTT.